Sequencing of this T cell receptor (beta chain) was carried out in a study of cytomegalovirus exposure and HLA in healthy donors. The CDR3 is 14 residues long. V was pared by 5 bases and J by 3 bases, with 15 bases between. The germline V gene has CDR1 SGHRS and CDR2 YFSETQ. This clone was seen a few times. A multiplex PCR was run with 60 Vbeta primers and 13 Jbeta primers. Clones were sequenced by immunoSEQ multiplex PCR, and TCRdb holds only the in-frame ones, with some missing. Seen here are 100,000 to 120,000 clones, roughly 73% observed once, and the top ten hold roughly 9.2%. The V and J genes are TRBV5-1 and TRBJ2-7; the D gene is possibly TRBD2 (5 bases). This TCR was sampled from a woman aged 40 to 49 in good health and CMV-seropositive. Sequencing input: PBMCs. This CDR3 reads CASRNSLDGYEQYF. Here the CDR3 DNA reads TGCGCCAGCAGGAATTCACTAGACGGCTACGAGCAGTACTTC.